Shown below are 24 T cell receptor beta chains from a single sample sequenced in a study of CD8+ T cells in alopecia areata. As the sequencing template, cDNA was produced by extracting RNA and reverse transcribing it. This table comes from immunoSEQ multiplex PCR, and its TCRdb copy is limited to in-frame clones, with some not included. The sample holds approximately 300,000 clones, 55% to 75% seen once. Treatment specified: oral pan-JAK inhibitor, 5-10 mg twice daily. The sample here was CD4+ T cells sorted from blood, taken at week 24, from a patient treated with tofacitinib. These receptors all stem from a human donor with alopecia areata.

This chain connects TRBV30 to TRBJ2-5; TRBD2 matches at 8 bases. J was trimmed by 7 bases and V by 8 bases; bases with no gene match: 15. Germline V gene sequence: CDR1 GTSNPN, CDR2 SVGIG (reference sequence). CDR3 size: 14 residues. CDR3 DNA: TGTGCCCGCTCGACGGGACGCCGGGGGGGGACCCAGTACTTC. This codes for CARSTGRRGGTQYF.

This chain connects TRBV4-1 to TRBJ2-5; 9 nucleotides match TRBD2. Trimming at V came to 4 bases and at J to 2 bases, leaving 8 bases not matched to a gene. Per germline, CDR1 MGHRA and CDR2 YSYEKL. The length of the CDR3 is 16 residues. CDR3 in amino acids: CASSPRVSGGQETQYF. In nucleotides, the CDR3 is TGCGCCAGCAGCCCCCGGGTGAGCGGGGGGCAAGAGACCCAGTACTTC.

A few counts support this clone. The genes are TRBV7-2 and TRBJ2-7; a weak D match, TRBD1 (7 bases). Trimming pared 2 bases from V and 0 bases from J, leaving 11 bases between. This CDR3 region has 15 residues. Germline V CDR1 and CDR2: SGHTA, FQGNSA. The CDR3 DNA follows: TGTGCCAGCAGCTTATCAGGGGGGTTCTCCTACGAGCAGTACTTC. Encoded protein: CASSLSGGFSYEQYF.

This clone was picked up a small number of times. This rearrangement joins TRBV9 to TRBJ1-1; D remains unclear. The CDR3 is 11 residues long. CDR1 SGDLS and CDR2 YYNGEE come from the germline V gene. V lost 6 bases, J lost 4 bases, and 7 bases lay in between. The CDR3 region has the DNA TGTGCCAGCATGGTGGGCACTGAAGCTTTCTTT. It yields the protein CASMVGTEAFF.

The chain is built from TRBV7-9 and TRBJ2-5; D is perhaps TRBD1 (5 bases). The CDR3 runs to 14 residues. The germline gives CDR1 SEHNR, CDR2 FQNEAQ (reference sequence). V was trimmed by 5 bases and J by 5 bases, leaving 15 bases between them. CDR3 in amino acids: CASSRQGGSETQYF. The CDR3 DNA is TGTGCCAGCAGCAGGCAGGGTGGCTCCGAGACCCAGTACTTC.

The chain combines TRBV6-6 with TRBJ1-5, with D possibly TRBD1 on 6 matching bases. The V gene's germline CDR1 is MNHNY and CDR2 SVGAGI (reference sequence). This CDR3 has 13 residues. V was pared by 6 bases and J by 6 bases, with 12 bases between. The DNA of the CDR3 is TGTGCCAGCAGCTTACTCAGGGGTCAGCCCCAGCATTTT. It is translated as CASSLLRGQPQHF.

The chain has TRBV5-6 and TRBJ1-3; tentatively, D is TRBD1 (6 bases). The germline V gene has CDR1 SGHDT and CDR2 YYEEEE. The ends were cut back, 0 bases at V and 4 bases at J, with 8 bases in the middle. CDR3 size: 14 residues. The CDR3 nucleotides are TGTGCCAGCAGCTTGGGACAGGCCGGAAACACCATATATTTT. It yields the protein CASSLGQAGNTIYF.

This clone was found a few times. The chain combines TRBV29-1 with TRBJ1-4; D not resolved. Trimming pared 1 base from V and 4 bases from J, leaving 4 bases between. Germline V gene lookup returns CDR1 SQVTM and CDR2 ANQGSEA. CDR3 size: 12 residues. CDR3 DNA: TGCAGCGTTGAAGGGGATAATGAAAAACTGTTTTTT. It codes for CSVEGDNEKLFF. Based on the CDR3 plus reference TRBV29-1 and TRBJ1-4, the full variable domain is SAVISQKPSRDICQRGTSLTIQCQVDSQVTMMFWYRQQPGQSLTLIATANQGSEATYESGFVIDKFPISRPNLTFSTLTVSNMSPEDSSIYLCSVEGDNEKLFFGSGTQLSVL.

This clone was observed a handful of times. The rearrangement joins TRBV19 to TRBJ1-2, with TRBD1 identical over 7 bases. CDR3 length: 13 residues. V shed 7 bases, J shed 2 bases, and the junction held 4 bases outside the gene matches. CDR1 LNHDA and CDR2 SQIVND come from the germline V gene (reference sequence). The CDR3 DNA follows: TGTGCCAGTACCCAACAGGGGAACTATGGCTACACCTTC. As protein: CASTQQGNYGYTF.

This clone came up a few times. The genes are TRBV2 and TRBJ2-3; D is ambiguous. Germline loops: CDR1 SNHLY, CDR2 FYNNEI. The CDR3 is 14 residues long. V shed 0 bases and J shed 2 bases, with 6 bases lying between them. Here the CDR3 DNA reads TGTGCCAGCAGTGAAGCGTCTTTCACAGATACGCAGTATTTT. This translates into CASSEASFTDTQYF.

This clone showed up just a few times. This sequence joins TRBV19 and TRBJ2-7, with TRBD1 matching over 7 bases. This CDR3 spans 15 amino acids. Germline-derived CDR1 and CDR2 are LNHDA and SQIVND (reference sequence). Trimming removed 6 bases from V and 0 bases from J; junction bases left unmatched: 8. CDR3 sequence (DNA): TGTGCCAGTAGCACCGGGACAGCCTACTCCTACGAGCAGTACTTC. Translation gives CASSTGTAYSYEQYF. Looking up the rest from reference TRBV19 and TRBJ2-7 gives the full variable domain: DGGITQSPKYLFRKEGQNVTLSCEQNLNHDAMYWYRQDPGQGLRLIYYSQIVNDFQKGDIAEGYSVSREKKESFPLTVTSAQKNPTAFYLCASSTGTAYSYEQYFGPGTRLTVT.

In its sample, this clone was seen a few times. This sequence joins TRBV15 and TRBJ2-2; no reliable D call. Germline V gene data show CDR1 as LNHNV and CDR2 as YYDKDF (reference sequence). The V gene lost 3 bases and the J gene lost 6 bases, with 14 bases spanning the gap. This CDR3 region has 15 residues. The CDR3 coding sequence is TGTGCCACCAGCAGGCCTATCTACGGTGCCGGGGAGCTGTTTTTT. It codes for CATSRPIYGAGELFF.

This clone has a handful of counts. The rearrangement joins TRBV5-6 to TRBJ2-7; no clear D gene. This CDR3 is 14 amino acids long. V lost 1 base and J 3 bases, leaving 11 bases between the germline ends. Germline V gene lookup returns CDR1 SGHDT and CDR2 YYEEEE. DNA of the CDR3: TGTGCCAGCAGCTTGTTAGGCAGTTACTACGAGCAGTACTTC. Protein: CASSLLGSYYEQYF.

The chain carries TRBV4-1 and TRBJ2-3; D gene uncertain. V lost 0 bases and J lost 2, with 15 bases in between. The V gene's germline CDR1 is MGHRA and CDR2 YSYEKL. The CDR3 loop spans 17 amino acids. Here the CDR3 reads CASSQESGSGITDTQYF. The CDR3, as DNA: TGCGCCAGCAGCCAAGAGTCCGGGTCTGGGATCACAGATACGCAGTATTTT.

This clone has only a few counts. V usage is TRBV7-8 and J usage is TRBJ1-1; a weak D match, TRBD1 (6 bases). Trimming pared 2 bases from V and 5 bases from J, leaving 27 bases between. CDR3 size: 19 residues. Germline-derived CDR1 and CDR2 are SGHVS and FQNEAQ. Here the CDR3 reads CASSLHPWGASLPGTEAFF. The CDR3 region has the DNA TGTGCCAGCAGCTTACACCCGTGGGGGGCGAGCTTGCCCGGGACTGAAGCTTTCTTT.

The chain employs TRBV7-2 and TRBJ2-5, with D perhaps TRBD1 or TRBD2 (5 bases each). Per germline, CDR1 SGHTA and CDR2 FQGNSA. Trimming removed 4 bases from V and 1 base from J, with 16 bases in between. The CDR3 totals 16 residues. The CDR3 DNA reads as TGTGCCAGCAGCTCGGGAACCGGGGCGGCCCAAGAGACCCAGTACTTC. Its translation: CASSSGTGAAQETQYF.

The chain recombines TRBV6-1 with TRBJ1-2; D might be TRBD1 (6 bases). CDR1 MNHNS and CDR2 SASEGT come from the germline V gene. V was pared by 6 bases and J by 0 bases, with 11 bases between. This CDR3 is built from 14 residues. CDR3: CASRQGRPNYGYTF. The CDR3 DNA sequence: TGTGCCAGCAGACAGGGCCGACCTAACTATGGCTACACCTTC.

The chain is built from TRBV6-6 and TRBJ1-2; no firm D call. This CDR3 has 14 residues. Trimming took 7 bases from V and 4 from J, leaving 16 bases between them. From germline, CDR1 is MNHNY and CDR2 SVGAGI (reference sequence). The CDR3 protein is CASTPREHPYGYTF. CDR3 DNA sequence: TGTGCCAGCACTCCACGAGAACACCCCTATGGCTACACCTTC.

A note on this clone: Other DNA sequences in the sample encode the same CDR3. This chain joins TRBV4-1 and TRBJ2-7; D not certain. Looked up from germline, CDR1 is MGHRA and CDR2 is YSYEKL. Trimming stripped 0 bases from V and 5 bases from J, with 8 bases between. The CDR3 totals 13 residues. The DNA for the CDR3 is TGCGCCAGCAGCCAAGAACGATTCCACGAGCAGTACTTC. Protein product: CASSQERFHEQYF.

The chain is built from TRBV27 and TRBJ1-6; D is possibly TRBD1 (5 bases). The V end lost 3 bases, the J end lost 4 bases, and 7 bases lay between the germline ends. Germline V gene lookup returns CDR1 MNHEY and CDR2 SMNVEV (reference sequence). The CDR3 loop spans 14 amino acids. CDR3 nucleotides: TGTGCCAGCAGTTTTTCAGGGTATAATTCACCCCTCCACTTT. Amino acids: CASSFSGYNSPLHF.

V is TRBV29-1 and J is TRBJ2-2; 7 bases match TRBD1. The germline V gene has CDR1 SQVTM and CDR2 ANQGSEA. Trimming removed 7 bases from V and 4 bases from J; junction bases left unmatched: 9. This CDR3 has 14 amino acids. This CDR3 is CSAGQVGSTGELFF. For the CDR3, the DNA is TGCAGCGCCGGACAGGTCGGCTCCACCGGGGAGCTGTTTTTT.

V gene TRBV5-4 combines with J gene TRBJ2-5, with D perhaps being TRBD1 or TRBD2 (6 bases each). The germline V gene has CDR1 SGHNT and CDR2 YYREEE (reference sequence). This CDR3 comprises 14 residues. V gave up 7 bases and J gave up 2 bases, with 15 bases separating them. In DNA, the CDR3 is TGTGCCAGCGGTACGAGGAGGGGGCAAGAGACCCAGTACTTC. Its protein product is CASGTRRGQETQYF.

This clone occurred a few times. The chain is built from TRBV2 and TRBJ1-4; no reliable D call. The length of the CDR3 is 12 residues. Trimming pared 4 bases from V and 8 bases from J, leaving 8 bases between. In germline, CDR1 is SNHLY, CDR2 FYNNEI. The CDR3 loop is CASSVAGEKLFF. CDR3 DNA sequence: TGTGCCAGCAGTGTCGCGGGGGAAAAACTGTTTTTT.

This clone was detected a few times. J is TRBJ2-7 and V is TRBV6-6; 8 nucleotides line up with TRBD2. There are 13 residues in the CDR3. J was trimmed by 7 bases and V by 4 bases; bases with no gene match: 6. In germline, CDR1 is MNHNY, CDR2 SVGAGI (reference sequence). CDR3 nucleotide sequence: TGTGCCAGCAGTTTGATGACTAGCGTAGAGCAGTACTTC. This translates into CASSLMTSVEQYF.